This T cell receptor beta chain came from a study of neoadjuvant anti-PD-1 for oral cavity cancer. V dropped 0 bases and J dropped 4 bases, with 6 bases sitting between them. The CDR3 loop spans 13 amino acids. From germline, CDR1 is MGHRA and CDR2 YSYEKL. The table came from immunoSEQ multiplex PCR; TCRdb's copy has only in-frame clones and leaves some out. The sample holds about 15,000 clones, around two thirds seen once. The source is a person aged 40 to 85 with oral cavity squamous cell carcinoma. Source: PBMCs, taken before nivolumab (anti-PD-1) treatment. V and J are TRBV4-1 and TRBJ1-2; no reliable D call. This CDR3 reads CASSQDRAYGYTF. The DNA of the CDR3 is TGCGCCAGCAGCCAAGATCGGGCCTATGGCTACACCTTC.